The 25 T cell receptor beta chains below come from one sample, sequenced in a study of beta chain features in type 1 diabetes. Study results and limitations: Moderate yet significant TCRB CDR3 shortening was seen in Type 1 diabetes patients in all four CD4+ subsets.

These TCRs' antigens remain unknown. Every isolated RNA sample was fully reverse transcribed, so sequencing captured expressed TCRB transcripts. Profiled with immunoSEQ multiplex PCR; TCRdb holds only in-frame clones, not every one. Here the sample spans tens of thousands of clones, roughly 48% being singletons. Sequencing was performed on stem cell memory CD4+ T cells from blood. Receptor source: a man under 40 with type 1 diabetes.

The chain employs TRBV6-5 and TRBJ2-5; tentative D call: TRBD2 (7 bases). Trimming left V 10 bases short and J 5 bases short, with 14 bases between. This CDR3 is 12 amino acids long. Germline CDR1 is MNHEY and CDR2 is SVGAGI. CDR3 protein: CATGRGFETQYF. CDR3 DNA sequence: TGTGCCACAGGGAGGGGGTTTGAGACCCAGTACTTC.

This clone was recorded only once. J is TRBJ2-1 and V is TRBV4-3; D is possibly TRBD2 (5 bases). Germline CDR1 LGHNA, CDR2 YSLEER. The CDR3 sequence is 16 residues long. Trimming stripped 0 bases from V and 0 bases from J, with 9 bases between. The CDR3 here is CASSQDPGFSYNEQFF. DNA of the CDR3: TGCGCCAGCAGCCAAGACCCGGGATTCTCCTACAATGAGCAGTTCTTC.

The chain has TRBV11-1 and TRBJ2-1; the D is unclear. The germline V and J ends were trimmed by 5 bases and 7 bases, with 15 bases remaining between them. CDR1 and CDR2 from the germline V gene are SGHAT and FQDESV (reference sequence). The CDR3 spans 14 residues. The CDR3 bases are TGTGCCAGCAGCCCAGATGCTTTTCCAAATGAGCAGTTCTTC. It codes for CASSPDAFPNEQFF.

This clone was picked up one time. In nucleotides, the CDR3 is TGTGCCAGTAGTAGTGTGGCTAGCGTGACCTACAATGAGCAGTTCTTC. It encodes CASSSVASVTYNEQFF. This rearrangement joins TRBV19 to TRBJ2-1; D is perhaps TRBD2 (6 bases). This CDR3 has 16 residues. V lost 4 bases to trimming and J lost 2 bases, with 15 bases between them. Germline-derived CDR1 and CDR2 are LNHDA and SQIVND (reference sequence).

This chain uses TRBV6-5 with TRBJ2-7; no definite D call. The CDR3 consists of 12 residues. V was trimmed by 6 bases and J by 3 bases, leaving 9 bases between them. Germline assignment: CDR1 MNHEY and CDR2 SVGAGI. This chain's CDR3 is CASRNFYYEQYF. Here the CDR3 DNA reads TGTGCCAGCAGGAACTTTTACTACGAGCAGTACTTC.

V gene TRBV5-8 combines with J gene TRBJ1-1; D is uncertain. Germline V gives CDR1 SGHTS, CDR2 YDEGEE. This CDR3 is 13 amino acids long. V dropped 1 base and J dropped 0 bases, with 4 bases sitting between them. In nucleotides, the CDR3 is TGTGCCAGCAGCTTGCGGGTGAACACTGAAGCTTTCTTT. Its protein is CASSLRVNTEAFF.

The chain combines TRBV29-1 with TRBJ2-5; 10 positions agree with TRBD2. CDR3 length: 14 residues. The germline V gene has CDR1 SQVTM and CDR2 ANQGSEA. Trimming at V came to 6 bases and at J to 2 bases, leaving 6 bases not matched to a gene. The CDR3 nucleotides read TGCAGCGTCCTAACACTAGCGGGGCAAGAGACCCAGTACTTC. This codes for CSVLTLAGQETQYF.

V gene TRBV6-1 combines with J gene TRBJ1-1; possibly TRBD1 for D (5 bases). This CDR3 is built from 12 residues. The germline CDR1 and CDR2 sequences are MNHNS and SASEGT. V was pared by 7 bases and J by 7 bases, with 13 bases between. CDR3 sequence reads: CASIGRAGEAFF. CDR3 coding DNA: TGTGCCAGCATAGGCAGGGCCGGTGAAGCTTTCTTT.

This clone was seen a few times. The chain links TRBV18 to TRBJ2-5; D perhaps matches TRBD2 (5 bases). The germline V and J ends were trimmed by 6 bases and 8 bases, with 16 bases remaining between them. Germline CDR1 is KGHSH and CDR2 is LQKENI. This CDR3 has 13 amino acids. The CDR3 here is CASSRGQVDTQYF. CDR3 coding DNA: TGTGCCAGCTCGCGAGGGCAGGTCGATACCCAGTACTTC.

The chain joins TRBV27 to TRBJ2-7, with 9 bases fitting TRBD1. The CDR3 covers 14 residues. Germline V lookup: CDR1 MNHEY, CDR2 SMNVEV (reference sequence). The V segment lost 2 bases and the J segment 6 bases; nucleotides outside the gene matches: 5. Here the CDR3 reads CASSLTWTGVEQYF. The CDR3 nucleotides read TGTGCCAGCAGTTTAACATGGACAGGGGTCGAGCAGTACTTC.

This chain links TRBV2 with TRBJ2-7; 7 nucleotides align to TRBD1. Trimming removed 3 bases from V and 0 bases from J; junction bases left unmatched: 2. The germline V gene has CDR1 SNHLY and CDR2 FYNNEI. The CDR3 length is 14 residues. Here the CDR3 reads CASSDGQASYEQYF. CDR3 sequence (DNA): TGTGCCAGCAGTGACGGACAGGCCTCCTACGAGCAGTACTTC.

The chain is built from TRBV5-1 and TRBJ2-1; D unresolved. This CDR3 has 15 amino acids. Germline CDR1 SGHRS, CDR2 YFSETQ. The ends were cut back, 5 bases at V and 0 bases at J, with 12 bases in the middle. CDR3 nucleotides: TGCGCCAGCAGGGTCTTCGGGTCCTCCTACAATGAGCAGTTCTTC. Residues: CASRVFGSSYNEQFF.

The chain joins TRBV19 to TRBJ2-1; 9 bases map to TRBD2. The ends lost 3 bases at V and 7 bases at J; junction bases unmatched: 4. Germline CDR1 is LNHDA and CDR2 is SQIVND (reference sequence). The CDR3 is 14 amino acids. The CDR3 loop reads CASSMGLAGNEQFF. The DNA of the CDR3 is TGTGCCAGTAGTATGGGACTAGCAGGTAATGAGCAGTTCTTC.

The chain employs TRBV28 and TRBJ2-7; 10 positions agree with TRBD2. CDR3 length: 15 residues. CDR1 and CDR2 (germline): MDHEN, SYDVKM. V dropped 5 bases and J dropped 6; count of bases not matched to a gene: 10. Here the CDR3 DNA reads TGTGCCAGCAGTCCTCGACTAGCGGGTCTGCCCGAGCAGTACTTC. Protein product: CASSPRLAGLPEQYF.

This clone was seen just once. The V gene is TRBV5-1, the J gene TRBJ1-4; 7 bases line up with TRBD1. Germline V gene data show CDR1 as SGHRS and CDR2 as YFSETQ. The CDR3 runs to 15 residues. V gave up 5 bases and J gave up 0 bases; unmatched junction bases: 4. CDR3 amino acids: CASREGQTTNEKLFF. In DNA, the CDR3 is TGCGCCAGCAGGGAGGGACAGACAACTAATGAAAAACTGTTTTTT.

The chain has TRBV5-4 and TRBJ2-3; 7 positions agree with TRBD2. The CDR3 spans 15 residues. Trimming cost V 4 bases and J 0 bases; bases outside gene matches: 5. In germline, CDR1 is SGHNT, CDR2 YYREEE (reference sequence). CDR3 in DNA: TGTGCCAGCAGCAGACCTAGCGGAAGCACAGATACGCAGTATTTT. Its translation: CASSRPSGSTDTQYF.

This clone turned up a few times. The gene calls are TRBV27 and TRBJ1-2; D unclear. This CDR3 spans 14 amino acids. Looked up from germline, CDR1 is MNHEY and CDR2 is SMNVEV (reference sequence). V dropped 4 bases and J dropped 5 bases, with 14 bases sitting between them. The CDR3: CASSWASLGYGYTF. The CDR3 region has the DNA TGTGCCAGCAGTTGGGCATCTCTTGGTTATGGCTACACCTTC.

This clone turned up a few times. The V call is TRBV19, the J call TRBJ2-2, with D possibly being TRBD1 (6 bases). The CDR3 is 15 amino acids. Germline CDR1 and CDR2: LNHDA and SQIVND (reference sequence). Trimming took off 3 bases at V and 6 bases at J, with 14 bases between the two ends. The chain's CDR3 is CASSMVPGGPGELFF. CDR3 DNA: TGTGCCAGTAGTATGGTACCTGGGGGCCCCGGGGAGCTGTTTTTT.

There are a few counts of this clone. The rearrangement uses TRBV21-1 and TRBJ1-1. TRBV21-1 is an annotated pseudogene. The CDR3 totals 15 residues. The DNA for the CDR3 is TGTGCCAGCAGCATAGAACAGTCCGGGGGAACTGAAGCTTTCTTT. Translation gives CASSIEQSGGTEAFF.

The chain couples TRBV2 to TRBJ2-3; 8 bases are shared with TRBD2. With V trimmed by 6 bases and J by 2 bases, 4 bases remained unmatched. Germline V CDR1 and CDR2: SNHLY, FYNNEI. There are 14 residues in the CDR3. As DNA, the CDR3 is TGTGCCAGCAGACCCGGACTAGCCACAGATACGCAGTATTTT. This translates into CASRPGLATDTQYF.

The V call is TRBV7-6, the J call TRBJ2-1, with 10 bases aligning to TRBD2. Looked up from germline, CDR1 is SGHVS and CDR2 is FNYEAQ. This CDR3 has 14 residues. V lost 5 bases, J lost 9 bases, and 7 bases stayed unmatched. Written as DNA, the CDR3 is TGTGCCAGCAGCCGAGCGGGAGGGCAGGGTGAGCAGTTCTTC. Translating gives CASSRAGGQGEQFF. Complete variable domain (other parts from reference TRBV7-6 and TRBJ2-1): GAGVSQSPRYKVTKRGQDVALRCDPISGHVSLYWYRQALGQGPEFLTYFNYEAQQDKSGLPNDRFSAERPEGSISTLTIQRTEQRDSAMYRCASSRAGGQGEQFFGPGTRLTVL.

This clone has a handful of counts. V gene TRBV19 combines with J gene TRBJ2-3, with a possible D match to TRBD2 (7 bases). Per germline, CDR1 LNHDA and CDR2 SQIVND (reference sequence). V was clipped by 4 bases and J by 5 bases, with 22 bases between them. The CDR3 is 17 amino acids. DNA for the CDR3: TGTGCCAGTAGTACCTTCATTCAGCGGGGAGGGGGAGATACGCAGTATTTT. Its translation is CASSTFIQRGGGDTQYF. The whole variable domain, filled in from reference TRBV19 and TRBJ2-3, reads DGGITQSPKYLFRKEGQNVTLSCEQNLNHDAMYWYRQDPGQGLRLIYYSQIVNDFQKGDIAEGYSVSREKKESFPLTVTSAQKNPTAFYLCASSTFIQRGGGDTQYFGPGTRLTVL.

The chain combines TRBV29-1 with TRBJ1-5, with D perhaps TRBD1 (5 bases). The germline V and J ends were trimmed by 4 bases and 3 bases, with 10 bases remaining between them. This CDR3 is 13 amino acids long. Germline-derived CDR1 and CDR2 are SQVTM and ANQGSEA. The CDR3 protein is CSVAGGNNQPQHF. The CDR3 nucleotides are TGCAGCGTTGCGGGGGGAAACAATCAGCCCCAGCATTTT.

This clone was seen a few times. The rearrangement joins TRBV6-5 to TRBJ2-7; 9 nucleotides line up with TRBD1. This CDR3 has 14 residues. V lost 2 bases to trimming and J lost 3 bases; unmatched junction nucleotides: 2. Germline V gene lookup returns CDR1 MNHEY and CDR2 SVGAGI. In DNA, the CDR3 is TGTGCCAGCAGTTACCTGGGACAGGGCTACGAGCAGTACTTC. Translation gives CASSYLGQGYEQYF.

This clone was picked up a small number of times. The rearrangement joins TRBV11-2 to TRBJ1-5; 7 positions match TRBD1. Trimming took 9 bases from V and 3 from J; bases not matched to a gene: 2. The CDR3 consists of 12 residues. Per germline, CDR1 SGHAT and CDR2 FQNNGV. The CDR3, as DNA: TGTGCCAGTGGACAGGCCAATCAGCCCCAGCATTTT. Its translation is CASGQANQPQHF.